This T cell receptor (beta chain) was recovered during a study of beta chain features in type 1 diabetes. Study summary: All of the samples together had over 90 million sorted cells examined. Study findings and constraints: Moderate yet significant TCRB CDR3 shortening was seen in Type 1 diabetes patients in all four CD4+ subsets. More deletions and fewer insertions at VDJ junctions were seen in type 1 diabetes patients. The study left unresolved whether HLA type influences TCRB rearrangement.

The isolated RNA, all of it, was reverse transcribed, so expressed TCRB transcripts were what got sequenced. Roughly 3.6 million reads was the average for naive, central memory and regulatory T cell samples. The table came from immunoSEQ multiplex PCR; TCRdb's copy has only in-frame clones and leaves some out. The table includes roughly 220,000 clones, around 15% detected once. CDR1 SQVTM and CDR2 ANQGSEA come from the germline V gene. The CDR3 is made up of 13 amino acids. V lost 1 base and J lost 0, with 6 bases in between. This clone came up a few times. Antigen unknown. This sample also contains other DNA sequences that code for the same CDR3.

This clonotype originated in a young man with type 1 diabetes. The sample was naive CD4+ T cells from blood. V usage is TRBV29-1 and J usage is TRBJ1-1; D is perhaps TRBD1 (5 bases). The CDR3 is CSVEGQLNTEAFF. The CDR3 coding sequence is TGCAGCGTTGAAGGACAGCTGAACACTGAAGCTTTCTTT. Together with reference TRBV29-1 and TRBJ1-1, the CDR3 gives the full variable domain: SAVISQKPSRDICQRGTSLTIQCQVDSQVTMMFWYRQQPGQSLTLIATANQGSEATYESGFVIDKFPISRPNLTFSTLTVSNMSPEDSSIYLCSVEGQLNTEAFFGQGTRLTVV.